Listed here are 25 T cell receptor beta chains from one sample, sequenced in a study of OX40 agonist ivuxolimab in advanced cancers. Sequencing was performed with immunoSEQ multiplex PCR; in TCRdb, only in-frame clones are kept and a portion is missing. The sample contains more than 90,000 clones, roughly 80% of which appear only once. The input for sequencing was CD4+ or CD8+ T cells sorted from blood, taken in a trial of the OX40 agonist ivuxolimab. These TCRs come from an adult with an advanced solid tumor such as melanoma, head and neck, liver or kidney cancer.

The chain links TRBV7-2 to TRBJ2-5; D gene uncertain. This CDR3 has 14 residues. Germline CDR1 SGHTA, CDR2 FQGNSA. V was clipped by 7 bases and J by 3 bases, with 15 bases between them. CDR3 DNA sequence: TGTGCCAGCACTCAAACGGCAGCAGAAGAGACCCAGTACTTC. Protein product: CASTQTAAEETQYF.

This chain links TRBV19 with TRBJ2-7, with TRBD2 matching 7 bases. The CDR3 is 17 residues long. Germline lookup yields CDR1 LNHDA and CDR2 SQIVND (reference sequence). Trimming removed 3 bases from V and 3 bases from J; junction bases left unmatched: 14. The CDR3 nucleotides read TGTGCCAGTAGTATTCAGGGACGGGAGGCCCCCATCTACGAGCAGTACTTC. It yields the protein CASSIQGREAPIYEQYF.

The gene calls are TRBV2 and TRBJ1-5; 8 bases align to TRBD1. The ends lost 6 bases at V and 4 bases at J; junction bases unmatched: 2. The CDR3 covers 13 residues. Looked up from germline, CDR1 is SNHLY and CDR2 is FYNNEI. For the CDR3, the DNA is TGTGCCAGCAGGGACAGGGTAAATCAGCCCCAGCATTTT. Its translation: CASRDRVNQPQHF.

This chain connects TRBV11-2 to TRBJ1-5; 8 bases fit TRBD1. Germline loops: CDR1 SGHAT, CDR2 FQNNGV. The ends lost 0 bases at V and 7 bases at J; junction bases unmatched: 8. The CDR3 totals 16 residues. CDR3 sequence reads: CASSLDGQGLGQPQHF. CDR3 nucleotide sequence: TGTGCCAGCAGCTTAGATGGACAGGGCTTGGGACAGCCCCAGCATTTT.

There are a few counts of this clone. The chain carries TRBV5-4 and TRBJ2-5, with TRBD1 matching 8 bases. After removal of 4 bases from V and 4 bases from J, the junction contained 6 bases not matched to a gene. Germline loops: CDR1 SGHNT, CDR2 YYREEE (reference sequence). CDR3 length: 14 residues. In nucleotides, the CDR3 is TGTGCCAGCAGCATGGACAGGGCCAGAGAGACCCAGTACTTC. Translation: CASSMDRARETQYF.

There are many counts of this clone. The same CDR3 can be traced to other DNA sequences in this sample. V gene TRBV19 combines with J gene TRBJ1-2, with D unresolved. V dropped 3 bases and J dropped 3 bases, with 11 bases sitting between them. The germline V gene has CDR1 LNHDA and CDR2 SQIVND (reference sequence). The CDR3 runs to 14 residues. DNA for the CDR3: TGTGCCAGTAGTATCCCCGGGAGCTACTATGGCTACACCTTC. This sequence encodes CASSIPGSYYGYTF.

The V and J genes are TRBV2 and TRBJ1-6; D call uncertain. V gave up 4 bases and J gave up 7 bases, with 8 bases separating them. This CDR3 is built from 13 residues. The germline gives CDR1 SNHLY, CDR2 FYNNEI. The DNA of the CDR3 is TGTGCCAGCAGTGGGAGGAGCAATTCACCCCTCCACTTT. Amino acid sequence: CASSGRSNSPLHF.

This chain joins TRBV6-5 and TRBJ2-7; 7 bases agree with TRBD2. The CDR3 consists of 16 residues. Germline V gene sequence: CDR1 MNHEY, CDR2 SVGAGI. J lost 3 bases, V lost 4 bases, and 12 bases had no gene match. Here the CDR3 DNA reads TGTGCCAGCAGTTCCGCCGGTGGTAGCGGGTACTACGAGCAGTACTTC. Translation gives CASSSAGGSGYYEQYF.

This clone was detected only once. The chain uses TRBV2 and TRBJ2-1; 7 nucleotides line up with TRBD1. With V trimmed by 1 base and J by 4 bases, 4 bases remained unmatched. There are 15 residues in the CDR3. The V gene's germline CDR1 is SNHLY and CDR2 FYNNEI. The CDR3 region is CASSEVTGEYNEQFF. The CDR3 DNA is TGTGCCAGCAGTGAAGTAACAGGGGAATACAATGAGCAGTTCTTC.

The chain is built from TRBV7-9 and TRBJ1-1; 7 positions match TRBD1. V shed 5 bases, J shed 1 base, and the junction held 7 bases outside the gene matches. The V gene's germline CDR1 is SEHNR and CDR2 FQNEAQ (reference sequence). The CDR3 loop spans 15 amino acids. CDR3 sequence: CASSPPGQQNTEAFF. The CDR3 DNA follows: TGTGCCAGCAGCCCACCGGGACAGCAGAACACTGAAGCTTTCTTT.

The chain has TRBV12-5 and TRBJ2-3; the D gene is possibly TRBD2 (5 bases). The CDR3 is made up of 16 amino acids. CDR1 LGHNT and CDR2 FRNRAP come from the germline V gene. Trimming took off 1 base at V and 2 bases at J, with 13 bases between the two ends. The CDR3 spells CASGLDIRGYTDTQYF. Here the CDR3 DNA reads TGTGCTAGTGGTTTGGATATTCGAGGGTACACAGATACGCAGTATTTT.

The chain joins TRBV7-2 to TRBJ2-3; TRBD2 agrees at 8 bases. Germline lookup yields CDR1 SGHTA and CDR2 FQGNSA. This CDR3 region has 17 residues. The V segment lost 1 base and the J segment 0 bases; nucleotides outside the gene matches: 6. The CDR3 DNA sequence: TGTGCCAGCAGCTTAGTCGGCGGGGGGCTTAGCACAGATACGCAGTATTTT. It specifies CASSLVGGGLSTDTQYF.

The chain joins TRBV4-1 to TRBJ1-2; possible D gene TRBD1, 6 bases. Germline V gene sequence: CDR1 MGHRA, CDR2 YSYEKL. This CDR3 region has 15 residues. Between the trimmed V and J ends, which lost 4 bases and 3 bases, there was a span of 15 bases. The CDR3 region has the DNA TGCGCCAGCAGCCCAAGAGAGGGGGATGACTATGGCTACACCTTC. Translating gives CASSPREGDDYGYTF.

The gene calls are TRBV19 and TRBJ2-2; the D gene is possibly TRBD1 (5 bases). Trimming left V 2 bases short and J 6 bases short, with 10 bases between. Germline V lookup: CDR1 LNHDA, CDR2 SQIVND (reference sequence). There are 14 residues in the CDR3. CDR3 residues: CASSIRIGAGELFF. The CDR3 bases are TGTGCCAGTAGTATAAGAATAGGGGCCGGGGAGCTGTTTTTT.

V is TRBV5-6 and J is TRBJ2-1; the match to TRBD2 covers 7 bases. Per germline, CDR1 SGHDT and CDR2 YYEEEE. CDR3 size: 16 residues. V was clipped by 4 bases and J by 0 bases; unmatched bases: 7. CDR3 bases: TGTGCCAGCAGCCCTGAGCAGCGGGGCTCCTACAATGAGCAGTTCTTC. It is translated as CASSPEQRGSYNEQFF.

The chain links TRBV9 to TRBJ1-1; D remains ambiguous. CDR1 is SGDLS and CDR2 is YYNGEE in the germline V gene. The CDR3 is 12 residues long. V lost 3 bases to trimming and J lost 1 base, with 4 bases between them. Written as DNA, the CDR3 is TGTGCCAGCAGCGGAGGGAACACTGAAGCTTTCTTT. It is translated as CASSGGNTEAFF.

With respect to this clone: At one end, the junction sequence differs from germline, possibly due to a read error. The rearrangement links TRBV5-1 to TRBJ1-6; tentative D call: TRBD1 (5 bases). Germline loops: CDR1 SGHRS, CDR2 YFSETQ. CDR3 length: 14 residues. As DNA, the CDR3 is TGCGCCAGCAGCTTGGGGTGGGGGGACTCACCCTTCCACTTT. Its protein is CASSLGWGDSPFHF.

This clone was counted a few times. The conserved phenylalanine or tryptophan normally closing the CDR3 is absent here, so this likely arose from a read error. The DNA is left out, because the CDR3 cannot be placed on it with certainty; the CDR3 is given as TCRdb lists it. This chain links TRBV4-1 with TRBJ2-7. Germline CDR1 MGHRA, CDR2 YSYEKL. The CDR3 has 10 amino acids, counting both end residues. The chain's CDR3 is CASSQPGPQG.

The V call is TRBV29-1, the J call TRBJ1-1; the D is unclear. The CDR3 loop spans 14 amino acids. Germline assignment: CDR1 SQVTM and CDR2 ANQGSEA. V dropped 8 bases and J dropped 0 bases, with 16 bases sitting between them. The DNA for the CDR3 is TGCAGCTCCACCGGGCAGGCCGTGAACACTGAAGCTTTCTTT. Its protein is CSSTGQAVNTEAFF.

The chain uses TRBV27 and TRBJ2-7; TRBD2 is a possible D gene (5 bases). The CDR3 is 14 amino acids. V was pared by 3 bases and J by 3 bases, with 12 bases between. CDR1 and CDR2 (germline): MNHEY, SMNVEV (reference sequence). CDR3 nucleotide sequence: TGTGCCAGCAGTTTTGGCCCCGGGGTCTACGAGCAGTACTTC. Amino acid sequence: CASSFGPGVYEQYF.

The table lists this clone with a few counts. This chain uses TRBV6-5 with TRBJ2-7, with D perhaps TRBD1 or TRBD2 (5 bases each). CDR1 MNHEY and CDR2 SVGAGI come from the germline V gene. There are 15 residues in the CDR3. The germline V and J ends were trimmed by 2 bases and 3 bases, with 14 bases remaining between them. The CDR3 sequence is CASSYGLGTYYEQYF. The CDR3 nucleotides are TGTGCCAGCAGTTACGGTTTAGGGACGTACTACGAGCAGTACTTC.

The chain recombines TRBV19 with TRBJ2-5; the match to TRBD2 covers 11 bases. V was pared by 6 bases and J by 0 bases, with 3 bases of the junction left unmatched. The germline V gene encodes CDR1 LNHDA and CDR2 SQIVND (reference sequence). The CDR3 spans 15 residues. CDR3 sequence: CASSRTSGYQETQYF. DNA of the CDR3: TGTGCCAGTAGCAGGACTAGCGGGTACCAAGAGACCCAGTACTTC.

The chain recombines TRBV7-7 with TRBJ2-1; 12 positions match TRBD1. The CDR3 is 15 amino acids. V gave up 4 bases and J gave up 7 bases; unmatched junction bases: 5. Germline assignment: CDR1 SSHAT and CDR2 FNYEAQ (reference sequence). This CDR3 is CASSSGQGAGNEQFF. The CDR3 DNA is TGTGCCAGCAGCTCGGGACAGGGGGCGGGGAATGAGCAGTTCTTC.

The chain links TRBV5-1 to TRBJ2-1; the match to TRBD2 covers 11 bases. The CDR3 covers 16 residues. Germline lookup yields CDR1 SGHRS and CDR2 YFSETQ. Losses at the gene ends were 3 bases for V and 5 bases for J; bases not matched to a gene: 7. CDR3 sequence: CASSWTSSGGNNEQFF. The DNA of the CDR3 is TGCGCCAGCAGCTGGACATCTAGCGGGGGGAACAATGAGCAGTTCTTC.

The V call is TRBV6-5, the J call TRBJ2-5; unclear D gene. CDR1 is MNHEY, CDR2 SVGAGI, per germline. V was trimmed by 0 bases and J by 9 bases, leaving 11 bases between them. The CDR3 has 13 amino acids. The CDR3 DNA is TGTGCCAGCAGTTACTCGACGGGTCAGGCCCAGTACTTC. This codes for CASSYSTGQAQYF.